The 13 T cell receptor beta chains below were found in one sample sequenced in a study of blood T cells in healthy people across ages. A second about 7 to 12 cycle PCR used barcoded and J-beta primers. TCRdb ran MiXCR on the 5' RACE reads and lists one entry per CDR3 protein. The repertoire holds about 1.5 million distinct CDR3 sequences, with under 55% as singletons. Input material: blood. Source of these receptors: a woman in her late teens or twenties in good health.

This clonotype appeared many times. The rearrangement joins TRBV15 to TRBJ1-5; unclear D gene. CDR3 length: 14 amino acids. The V gene's germline CDR1 is LNHNV and CDR2 YYDKDF (reference sequence). V was shortened by 0 bases and J by 6 bases, with 9 bases between the two germline ends. CDR3 bases: TGTGCCACCAGCAGAGATCGCCGAGCTCAGCCCCAGCATTTT. Translating it yields CATSRDRRAQPQHF.

The chain links TRBV6-1 to TRBJ2-1; TRBD2 aligns across 10 bases. CDR3 size: 15 residues. Unmatched junction bases numbered 8, after V lost 5 bases and J lost 7 bases. Germline V gene data show CDR1 as MNHNS and CDR2 as SASEGT. The DNA of the CDR3 is TGTGCCAGCAGTCCCGGGACTAGCGTTAGGAATGAGCAGTTCTTC. This encodes CASSPGTSVRNEQFF.

The rearrangement joins TRBV7-6 to TRBJ2-4, with D maybe TRBD1 (6 bases). V was cut by 1 base and J by 13 bases, with 26 bases left in between. From germline, CDR1 is SGHVS and CDR2 FNYEAQ. The CDR3 contains 17 residues. The CDR3 nucleotides are TGTGCCAGCAGCTTAGTGTCTCGGGACACTGGCTCCTACGGGCAGTACTTC. It encodes CASSLVSRDTGSYGQYF.

The gene calls are TRBV24-1 and TRBJ1-1; D is unclear. V lost 4 bases and J 4 bases, leaving 9 bases between the germline ends. The CDR3 is made up of 13 amino acids. In germline, CDR1 is KGHDR, CDR2 SFDVKD. Here the CDR3 reads CATSDRLGTEAFF. Here the CDR3 DNA reads TGTGCCACCAGTGACAGACTTGGCACTGAAGCTTTCTTT.

The chain combines TRBV10-3 with TRBJ2-3; no clear D gene. V dropped 2 bases and J dropped 3 bases, with 12 bases sitting between them. Germline V CDR1 and CDR2: ENHRY, SYGVKD. The CDR3 covers 15 residues. CDR3 in amino acids: CAISEVTQRTDTQYF. CDR3 sequence (DNA): TGTGCCATCAGTGAGGTGACGCAGAGGACAGATACGCAGTATTTT.

This clonotype has a handful of counts. The V gene is TRBV6-1, the J gene TRBJ2-1, with TRBD1 identical over 8 bases. V shed 6 bases, J shed 0 bases, and the junction held 10 bases outside the gene matches. This CDR3 spans 17 amino acids. The germline V gene has CDR1 MNHNS and CDR2 SASEGT. DNA of the CDR3: TGTGCCAGCAGCAGCAGGGGGCTGAGTGTCTCCTACAATGAGCAGTTCTTC. It codes for CASSSRGLSVSYNEQFF.

The chain is built from TRBV12-3 or TRBV12-4 and TRBJ2-3, with D perhaps TRBD2 (5 bases). The CDR3 has 14 amino acids. V was pared by 3 bases and J by 8 bases, with 15 bases between. The CDR3 is CASSFSRRPGTQYF. The CDR3 DNA is TGTGCCAGCAGTTTCTCTCGGAGGCCAGGTACGCAGTATTTT.

This clonotype has just a few counts. The rearrangement joins TRBV7-9 to TRBJ1-1, with 9 bases fitting TRBD1. Trimming at V came to 4 bases and at J to 5 bases, leaving 8 bases not matched to a gene. The CDR3 length is 15 residues. Germline loops: CDR1 SEHNR, CDR2 FQNEAQ (reference sequence). The CDR3 loop reads CASSSEGQGNTEAFF. The DNA of the CDR3 is TGTGCCAGCAGCTCGGAGGGACAGGGTAATACTGAAGCTTTCTTT.

The chain joins TRBV20-1 to TRBJ2-7; a possible D gene is TRBD2 (5 bases). The CDR3 length is 15 residues. Germline CDR1 reads DFQATT; CDR2 reads SNEGSKA (reference sequence). V was shortened by 0 bases and J by 0 bases, with 12 bases between the two germline ends. CDR3 nucleotides: TGCAGTGCTAGAGATATACGGGGAAGCTCCTACGAGCAGTACTTC. Translation gives CSARDIRGSSYEQYF.

There are a few counts of this clonotype. The chain is built from TRBV3-1 and TRBJ2-1; D is uncertain. Trimming left V 4 bases short and J 3 bases short, with 10 bases between. CDR3 length: 14 amino acids. The V gene's germline CDR1 is LGHDT and CDR2 YNNKEL (reference sequence). The CDR3 is CASSLTADYNEQFF. CDR3 nucleotides: TGTGCCAGCAGCCTCACGGCGGACTACAATGAGCAGTTCTTC.

The V and J genes are TRBV10-3 and TRBJ1-2, with D maybe TRBD1 (5 bases). V was cut by 11 bases and J by 4 bases, with 17 bases left in between. Germline V gene sequence: CDR1 ENHRY, CDR2 SYGVKD. CDR3 length: 13 residues. DNA for the CDR3: TGTGCCGTGAGCAGGGATAATGGCTATGGCTACACCTTC. This gives the protein CAVSRDNGYGYTF.

About this clonotype: Its ends do not fully match the called genes, so a read error is possible. J is TRBJ2-7 and V is TRBV27, with 8 bases that match TRBD1. The CDR3 covers 14 residues. The germline V gene has CDR1 MNHEY and CDR2 SMNVEV (reference sequence). This chain's CDR3 is CATSFQGATYEQYF. CDR3 sequence (DNA): TGTGCCACCAGTTTCCAGGGGGCAACCTACGAGCAGTACTTC.

The chain recombines TRBV4-1 with TRBJ1-4, with 7 positions matching TRBD1. J gave up 4 bases and V 0 bases, and 11 bases lay outside the gene matches. This CDR3 comprises 18 residues. Germline V lookup: CDR1 MGHRA, CDR2 YSYEKL. CDR3 in DNA: TGCGCCAGCAGCCAAGAAGTGCGACAGGGTATGATTAATGAAAAACTGTTTTTT. Protein: CASSQEVRQGMINEKLFF.